The rows below give T cell receptor beta chains drawn from one sample of a study of molecular identifiers for immune sequencing clone quantification. TCRdb re-called the PCR reads through MiXCR, storing one row per CDR3 protein. The data contain 80,000 to 130,000 distinct CDR3 sequences, roughly a third of them singletons. Sample: naive CD8+ T cells from blood, with Jurkat cell RNA spiked in. These receptors originate from a human donor in good health. Some libraries in this study had Jurkat cell RNA spiked in. CDR3s include the opening cysteine and the closing phenylalanine or tryptophan. The D gene is left open where the match is weak. Clone sizes are given selectively: once, few, many, or a class where the clone is expanded.

j_gene	v_gene	abundance	d_gene	CDR3aa	CDR3nt
TRBJ2-3	TRBV28	few	-	CASSLQTTSTDTQYF	TGTGCCAGCAGTCTACAGACAACTAGCACAGATACGCAGTATTTT
TRBJ2-7	TRBV20-1	-	TRBD2	CSAPPVPSGLNEQYF	TGCAGTGCCCCCCCCGTGCCTAGCGGCCTCAACGAGCAGTACTTC
TRBJ2-3	TRBV9	-	TRBD2	CASSGSGSITDTQYF	TGTGCCAGCAGCGGTAGCGGGAGTATCACAGATACGCAGTATTTT
TRBJ2-1	TRBV6-2/TRBV6-3	-	-	CASSKGLRGNEQFF	TGTGCCAGCAGCAAGGGACTGCGGGGCAATGAGCAGTTCTTC
TRBJ2-7	TRBV13	-	-	CASSLGSNEQYF	TGTGCCAGCAGCTTAGGTAGCAACGAGCAGTACTTC
TRBJ2-5	TRBV28	few	-	CASSLFLGFSGGTQKETQYF	TGTGCCAGCAGTCTCTTCTTAGGGTTTTCAGGCGGGACACAAAAAGAGACCCAGTACTTC
TRBJ2-1	TRBV5-1	-	TRBD2	CASGRGRHTGEQFF	TGCGCCAGCGGGAGGGGTCGGCATACGGGTGAGCAGTTCTTC
TRBJ2-4	TRBV4-3	-	-	CASSQVQGDIQYF	TGCGCCAGCAGCCAAGTTCAGGGCGACATTCAGTACTTC
TRBJ2-5	TRBV7-9	many	-	CASSLTANEETQYF	TGTGCCAGCAGCTTAACAGCCAACGAAGAGACCCAGTACTTC
TRBJ2-5	TRBV29-1	-	-	CSVLSTGGNGETQYF	TGCAGCGTTCTATCGACTGGCGGGAACGGAGAGACCCAGTACTTC
TRBJ2-6	TRBV28	-	-	CATLETSGANVLTF	TGTGCCACTTTGGAGACCTCTGGGGCCAACGTCCTGACTTTC
TRBJ2-7	TRBV28	few	TRBD2	CASTGGYEQYF	TGTGCCAGCACGGGGGGGTACGAGCAGTACTTC
TRBJ2-5	TRBV11-2	few	-	CASRGLFQETQYF	TGTGCCAGCAGGGGACTCTTCCAAGAGACCCAGTACTTC
TRBJ2-1	TRBV12-3/TRBV12-4	-	-	CASSLAPGGGEQFF	TGTGCCAGCAGTTTAGCCCCTGGCGGAGGTGAGCAGTTCTTC
TRBJ1-1	TRBV12-3/TRBV12-4	-	TRBD1	CASSWTGLNTEAFF	TGTGCCAGCAGCTGGACAGGGCTGAACACTGAAGCTTTCTTT
TRBJ2-7	TRBV4-1	many	TRBD1	CASSAGQGYEQYF	TGCGCCAGCAGCGCGGGACAGGGCTACGAGCAGTACTTC